The sequence of this TCR beta chain was determined in a study of T cell changes during pregnancy in multiple sclerosis. Germline CDR1 is MDHEN and CDR2 is SYDVKM. Unmatched junction bases numbered 6, after V lost 5 bases and J lost 5 bases. This CDR3 region has 15 residues. Profiling relied on immunoSEQ multiplex PCR, and the TCRdb table lists in-frame clones only, not all of them. The top ten clones hold 0.67% of a sample with 35,000 to 50,000 clones, just under 95% of them seen once. The TCR was taken from a female donor with multiple sclerosis, enrolled in a pregnancy study. The V and J genes are TRBV28 and TRBJ2-7, with TRBD2 identical over 13 bases. The sample consisted of CD4+ T cells from peripheral blood mononuclear cells, taken in the first trimester of pregnancy. The CDR3 sequence: CASSQGTSGKNEQYF. CDR3 nucleotide sequence: TGTGCCAGCAGTCAGGGGACTAGCGGGAAGAACGAGCAGTACTTC.